These 26 T cell receptor beta chains were sequenced from one sample in a study of blood T cell repertoires in COVID-19. Assay used: immunoSEQ multiplex PCR; TCRdb lists only in-frame clones, some missing. The sample shows 350,000 or so clones, around 83% of them seen only once. Sequencing input: peripheral blood. The receptor set was obtained from a man under 40 with active or convalescent COVID-19.

J is TRBJ2-2 and V is TRBV4-1; 9 bases fit TRBD1. Germline values: CDR1 MGHRA, CDR2 YSYEKL. J was trimmed by 7 bases and V by 4 bases; bases with no gene match: 7. The CDR3 contains 15 residues. In nucleotides, the CDR3 is TGCGCCAGCAGCCCCGGGACAGGGAGGGACGGGGAGCTGTTTTTT. Protein: CASSPGTGRDGELFF.

The chain links TRBV4-2 to TRBJ2-1, with TRBD2 matching over 7 bases. Germline loops: CDR1 LGHNA, CDR2 YNFKEQ. The length of the CDR3 is 15 residues. The ends lost 0 bases at V and 8 bases at J; junction bases unmatched: 7. This CDR3 reads CASSQDRGSNYEQFF. In nucleotides, the CDR3 is TGTGCCAGCAGCCAAGATCGCGGGAGTAACTATGAGCAGTTCTTC.

This rearrangement joins TRBV24-1 to TRBJ2-3, with 8 bases that match TRBD2. CDR3 length: 16 residues. V shed 4 bases, J shed 5 bases, and the junction held 10 bases outside the gene matches. Germline loops: CDR1 KGHDR, CDR2 SFDVKD. The CDR3 reads CATSESGGPLGDTQYF. The CDR3, as DNA: TGTGCCACCAGTGAGAGCGGGGGCCCGCTGGGAGATACGCAGTATTTT.

The rearrangement links TRBV13 to TRBJ1-6, with 8 bases lining up with TRBD1. Germline-derived CDR1 and CDR2 are PRHDT and FYEKMQ (reference sequence). The trim removed 1 base at V and 11 bases at J, leaving 10 bases unmatched. The CDR3 loop spans 16 amino acids. The CDR3 bases are TGTGCCAGCAGCTTAGAGCTGGACAGGGAACCAACACCCCTCCACTTT. Translated: CASSLELDREPTPLHF.

The chain combines TRBV7-2 with TRBJ2-7; maybe TRBD1 (6 bases). The germline gives CDR1 SGHTA, CDR2 FQGNSA. This CDR3 is built from 12 residues. V lost 5 bases and J lost 6, with 11 bases in between. The CDR3 protein is CASSPDRTEQYF. The CDR3 DNA is TGTGCCAGCAGCCCTGACAGGACCGAGCAGTACTTC.

The chain carries TRBV2 and TRBJ2-1; D not certain. The V gene's germline CDR1 is SNHLY and CDR2 FYNNEI. This CDR3 spans 13 amino acids. V was trimmed by 6 bases and J by 6 bases, leaving 12 bases between them. In DNA form, the CDR3 reads TGTGCCAGCAGGCCCGACATGCCCAATGAGCAGTTCTTC. Encoded protein: CASRPDMPNEQFF.

In regard to this clone: The junction departs from the called germline gene at one end, perhaps through a read error. The rearrangement joins TRBV30 to TRBJ1-4; D ambiguous. This CDR3 contains 12 residues. Germline CDR1 and CDR2: GTSNPN and SVGIG (reference sequence). The CDR3 nucleotides are TGCGCCTGGAGTACATTTAAGGAAAAACTGTTTTTT. Its protein product is CAWSTFKEKLFF. Together with reference TRBV30 and TRBJ1-4, the CDR3 gives the full variable domain: SQTIHQWPATLVQPVGSPLSLECTVEGTSNPNLYWYRQAAGRGLQLLFYSVGIGQISSEVPQNLSASRPQDRQFILSSKKLLLSDSGFYLCAWSTFKEKLFFGSGTQLSVL.

The chain links TRBV19 to TRBJ2-1; 7 bases fit TRBD1. The CDR3 contains 14 residues. V lost 7 bases and J lost 1; bases outside the gene matches: 4. CDR1 LNHDA and CDR2 SQIVND come from the germline V gene (reference sequence). CDR3 sequence: CASNKGASYNEQFF. Written as DNA, the CDR3 is TGTGCCAGTAATAAGGGGGCGTCCTACAATGAGCAGTTCTTC.

The table lists this clone with a count of one. The chain joins TRBV4-3 to TRBJ2-5, with D perhaps TRBD1 (6 bases). There are 15 residues in the CDR3. Germline lookup yields CDR1 LGHNA and CDR2 YSLEER. V lost 5 bases and J 4 bases, leaving 17 bases between the germline ends. This CDR3 reads CASSFGRGLSETQYF. Written as DNA, the CDR3 is TGCGCCAGCAGCTTTGGCAGGGGTTTATCAGAGACCCAGTACTTC.

V gene TRBV7-6 combines with J gene TRBJ2-1; 7 nucleotides align to TRBD2. After removal of 1 base from V and 7 bases from J, the junction contained 7 bases not matched to a gene. The germline V gene encodes CDR1 SGHVS and CDR2 FNYEAQ. The CDR3 extends over 15 amino acids. CDR3 loop: CASSLGSGALNEQFF. The CDR3 DNA sequence: TGTGCCAGCAGCTTAGGGAGCGGGGCACTTAATGAGCAGTTCTTC. Full variable domain (remainder filled in from reference TRBV7-6 and TRBJ2-1): GAGVSQSPRYKVTKRGQDVALRCDPISGHVSLYWYRQALGQGPEFLTYFNYEAQQDKSGLPNDRFSAERPEGSISTLTIQRTEQRDSAMYRCASSLGSGALNEQFFGPGTRLTVL.

This chain links TRBV18 with TRBJ1-1, with TRBD1 matching over 10 bases. CDR1 KGHSH and CDR2 LQKENI come from the germline V gene. The CDR3 runs to 13 residues. V trimming: 6 bases; J trimming: 6 bases; junction bases outside the gene matches: 4. Written as DNA, the CDR3 is TGTGCCAGCTCTTTGACAGGGGGCCCTGAAGCTTTCTTT. This codes for CASSLTGGPEAFF. Full variable domain (rest looked up from reference TRBV18 and TRBJ1-1): NAGVMQNPRHLVRRRGQEARLRCSPMKGHSHVYWYRQLPEEGLKFMVYLQKENIIDESGMPKERFSAEFPKEGPSILRIQQVVRGDSAAYFCASSLTGGPEAFFGQGTRLTVV.

CDR3 loop: CASSLRGAGFEAFF. The CDR3, as DNA: TGTGCCAGCAGTTTGCGGGGGGCGGGATTTGAAGCTTTCTTT. The chain employs TRBV27 and TRBJ1-1, with a possible D match to TRBD1 (6 bases). V dropped 3 bases and J dropped 7 bases, with 15 bases sitting between them. Germline CDR1 is MNHEY and CDR2 is SMNVEV (reference sequence). The CDR3 spans 14 residues.

The chain carries TRBV18 and TRBJ2-4, with a tentative D call TRBD1 (6 bases). Germline V CDR1 and CDR2: KGHSH, LQKENI. The CDR3 runs 16 residues. V gave up 4 bases and J gave up 2 bases, with 15 bases separating them. CDR3 sequence: CASSRRTASPKNIQYF. The DNA for the CDR3 is TGTGCCAGCTCACGAAGGACAGCTAGTCCCAAAAACATTCAGTACTTC.

This chain uses TRBV6-5 with TRBJ1-5; the D gene is possibly TRBD1 (5 bases). The CDR3 runs to 16 residues. Germline V gene sequence: CDR1 MNHEY, CDR2 SVGAGI. The V end was cut by 2 bases, the J end by 1 base, with 12 bases between. Here the CDR3 DNA reads TGTGCCAGCAGTTACCTGACCCGACAGAGCAATCAGCCCCAGCATTTT. This codes for CASSYLTRQSNQPQHF.

Of note for this clone: The CDR3 ends on some other residue instead of the conserved phenylalanine or tryptophan, so this is likely a read error. The DNA is left out, because the CDR3 cannot be placed on it with certainty; the CDR3 is given as TCRdb lists it. This chain links TRBV20-1 with TRBJ1-2; the table assigns TRBD1, which was not confirmed against the DNA. The germline CDR1 and CDR2 sequences are DFQATT and SNEGSKA (reference sequence). Including both end residues, the CDR3 is 10 amino acids long. CDR3 region: CSAREVTTWA.

Comment on this clone: The sample holds other DNA sequences that translate to the same CDR3. The chain carries TRBV27 and TRBJ1-5; D possibly corresponds to TRBD1 (6 bases). There are 14 residues in the CDR3. V lost 5 bases to trimming and J lost 3 bases, with 11 bases between them. CDR1 and CDR2 from the germline V gene are MNHEY and SMNVEV (reference sequence). CDR3 region: CASSPTGNNQPQHF. As DNA, the CDR3 is TGTGCCAGCAGTCCGACAGGAAACAATCAGCCCCAGCATTTT.

The rearrangement joins TRBV12-3 or TRBV12-4 to TRBJ1-6; no firm D call. Trimming shortened V by 5 bases and J by 6 bases, and 8 bases separated the two germline ends. This CDR3 comprises 13 residues. The CDR3: CASSIIRNSPLHF. The CDR3 nucleotides read TGTGCCAGCAGTATAATCCGTAATTCACCCCTCCACTTT.

The table lists this clone with a count of one. The chain joins TRBV7-8 to TRBJ1-1, with D tentatively TRBD1 (5 bases). The CDR3 has 15 amino acids. Trimming took 1 base from V and 1 from J, leaving 10 bases between them. Germline V CDR1 and CDR2: SGHVS, FQNEAQ. CDR3 bases: TGTGCCAGCAGCTTAGGGGGCTTGGGGAACACTGAAGCTTTCTTT. Translating it yields CASSLGGLGNTEAFF.

This chain joins TRBV4-2 and TRBJ2-1; the match to TRBD2 covers 7 bases. The CDR3 is 16 residues long. Germline CDR1 is LGHNA and CDR2 is YNFKEQ. The V segment lost 0 bases and the J segment 10 bases; nucleotides outside the gene matches: 12. For the CDR3, the DNA is TGTGCCAGCAGCCAAGATCCCGGGACTACCTCGTGGGAGCAGTTCTTC. It specifies CASSQDPGTTSWEQFF.

The chain is built from TRBV19 and TRBJ2-7, with D tentatively TRBD2 (6 bases). The CDR3 sequence is 13 residues long. Trimming pared 3 bases from V and 9 bases from J, leaving 15 bases between. Germline loops: CDR1 LNHDA, CDR2 SQIVND (reference sequence). DNA of the CDR3: TGTGCCAGTAGTATGAGCGTGCGGGAAGCGCAGTACTTC. It specifies CASSMSVREAQYF.

The chain has TRBV5-1 and TRBJ1-4, with 7 bases lining up with TRBD1. CDR3 length equals 16 residues. V was pared by 4 bases and J by 6 bases, with 12 bases of the junction left unmatched. Germline lookup yields CDR1 SGHRS and CDR2 YFSETQ. Here the CDR3 reads CASSRGETGFDEKLFF. The CDR3 bases are TGCGCCAGCAGCAGGGGGGAGACAGGGTTTGATGAAAAACTGTTTTTT.

The rearrangement joins TRBV12-3 or TRBV12-4 to TRBJ1-1, with D perhaps TRBD1 (6 bases). The CDR3 loop spans 13 amino acids. V lost 7 bases and J 3 bases, leaving 12 bases between the germline ends. The CDR3 loop reads CASTKDRYTEAFF. CDR3 bases: TGTGCCAGCACCAAGGACAGATACACTGAAGCTTTCTTT.

This chain links TRBV24-1 with TRBJ1-2; D is undetermined. The length of the CDR3 is 14 residues. From germline, CDR1 is KGHDR and CDR2 SFDVKD. Deletions cut 12 bases from V and 4 bases from J, with 20 bases between. The CDR3: CASHLTHSLYGYTF. CDR3 in DNA: TGTGCCTCCCATCTTACACATTCTCTCTATGGCTACACCTTC.

This clone was seen more than once but under ten times. The chain combines TRBV7-8 with TRBJ1-2; D remains unclear. There are 16 residues in the CDR3. The V gene lost 1 base and the J gene lost 5 bases, with 17 bases spanning the gap. Germline CDR1 and CDR2: SGHVS and FQNEAQ. The CDR3 bases are TGTGCCAGCAGCTTAGATTGGCAGGCCACCTCTTATGGCTACACCTTC. As protein: CASSLDWQATSYGYTF.

Remarks on this clone: In the same sample, other DNA sequences code for this CDR3. The V and J genes are TRBV5-4 and TRBJ1-2; 9 bases map to TRBD1. V was pared by 1 base and J by 11 bases, with 6 bases of the junction left unmatched. Germline V CDR1 and CDR2: SGHNT, YYREEE (reference sequence). The CDR3 has 13 amino acids. The CDR3 DNA follows: TGTGCCAGCAGCTTGACAGGGGGCGTAGGTTACACCTTC. Amino acids: CASSLTGGVGYTF. Filled out from reference TRBV5-4 and TRBJ1-2, the complete variable domain reads ETGVTQSPTHLIKTRGQQVTLRCSSQSGHNTVSWYQQALGQGPQFIFQYYREEENGRGNFPPRFSGLQFPNYSSELNVNALELDDSALYLCASSLTGGVGYTFGSGTRLTVV.

The rearrangement links TRBV5-1 to TRBJ2-1; D is ambiguous. The germline gives CDR1 SGHRS, CDR2 YFSETQ. This CDR3 is built from 15 residues. V gave up 0 bases and J gave up 4 bases, with 11 bases separating them. The CDR3, as DNA: TGCGCCAGCAGCTTGGCCGTACAAATTTACAATGAGCAGTTCTTC. This encodes CASSLAVQIYNEQFF.